This T cell receptor beta chain is drawn from a study of metastatic and nonmetastatic thyroid tumors. About the research overall: Across peripheral blood and tumor or nodule tissue samples taken from malignant and benign thyroid patients, the repertoires were compared with one another.

Patients had received no treatment of any kind before thyroid surgery. This clone was counted many times. TCRdb reanalyzed the PCR reads via MiXCR. The data hold fewer than 35,000 clones, with roughly a tenth observed a single time. The TCR originated in a female donor with papillary thyroid cancer or a benign thyroid nodule (not recorded which). Some clones in this sample may be carry-over from other donors' samples. Input material: blood.

CDR3 nucleotide sequence: TGTGCCAGCAGTTACTTCCCGGGGGGGGGCTATGGCTACACCTTC. The encoded protein is CASSYFPGGGYGYTF. This chain connects TRBV6-6 to TRBJ1-2; tentatively, D is TRBD1 (5 bases). Germline V lookup: CDR1 MNHNY, CDR2 SVGAGI (reference sequence). The V gene lost 1 base and the J gene lost 4 bases, with 13 bases spanning the gap. The CDR3 length is 15 residues.